What follows are 31 T cell receptor beta chains derived from one specimen sequenced in a study of blood T cells in healthy people across ages. The use of a sample-barcoded 5' primer and a J-beta primer mix characterized a second PCR of about 7 to 12 cycles. From the 5' RACE reads, TCRdb called clonotypes with MiXCR, one entry per CDR3 protein. The table lists hundreds of thousands of distinct CDR3 sequences, 35% to 40% of them singletons, with over 10% in the top ten. Source material: blood. These receptors all come from a young man in good health.

This chain links TRBV4-1 with TRBJ1-5; unclear D gene. Germline CDR1 and CDR2: MGHRA and YSYEKL. V shed 0 bases and J shed 4 bases, with 13 bases lying between them. The CDR3 spans 16 residues. The DNA of the CDR3 is TGCGCCAGCAGCCAAGATCTGGGCCTGCCAAATCAGCCCCAGCATTTT. Residues: CASSQDLGLPNQPQHF.

For this clonotype: The junction departs from the called germline gene at one end, perhaps through a read error. V gene TRBV5-6 combines with J gene TRBJ1-5; the D gene is possibly TRBD1 (5 bases). CDR3 size: 14 residues. Germline V gives CDR1 SGHDT, CDR2 YYEEEE. CDR3 sequence (DNA): TGTGCCAGCACCTTGGGGGAGGGGAATCAGCCCCAGCATTTT. Translation gives CASTLGEGNQPQHF.

The V call is TRBV29-1, the J call TRBJ2-2; no clear D. Germline-derived CDR1 and CDR2 are SQVTM and ANQGSEA. V lost 3 bases, J lost 2 bases, and 7 bases lay in between. The CDR3 sequence is 13 residues long. As DNA, the CDR3 is TGCAGCGTTGATCAGCCCAACACCGGGGAGCTGTTTTTT. Protein: CSVDQPNTGELFF.

The chain employs TRBV5-1 and TRBJ2-1, with TRBD1 matching over 9 bases. V was pared by 5 bases and J by 8 bases, with 8 bases of the junction left unmatched. CDR3 length equals 14 residues. Germline CDR1 is SGHRS and CDR2 is YFSETQ. CDR3 region: CASSGGQGFDEQFF. The CDR3 coding sequence is TGCGCCAGCAGTGGAGGACAGGGGTTTGATGAGCAGTTCTTC. The full variable domain, with the rest looked up from reference TRBV5-1 and TRBJ2-1, is KAGVTQTPRYLIKTRGQQVTLSCSPISGHRSVSWYQQTPGQGLQFLFEYFSETQRNKGNFPGRFSGRQFSNSRSEMNVSTLELGDSALYLCASSGGQGFDEQFFGPGTRLTVL.

The genes are TRBV9 and TRBJ2-4; D gene unclear. The CDR3 totals 13 residues. Trimming cost V 0 bases and J 6 bases, with 7 bases left between them. The germline gives CDR1 SGDLS, CDR2 YYNGEE. CDR3 bases: TGTGCCAGCAGCGTAGACACGCCAAACATTCAGTACTTC. Amino acids: CASSVDTPNIQYF.

This clonotype was counted between two and nine times. This chain uses TRBV6-2 or TRBV6-3 with TRBJ1-2; D remains ambiguous. V lost 5 bases to trimming and J lost 6 bases, with 13 bases between them. Germline V gene lookup returns CDR1 MNHEY and CDR2 SVGEGT. The CDR3 is 13 residues long. DNA for the CDR3: TGTGCCAGCAGTACCGGGCCTAAAGATGGCTACACCTTC. Protein: CASSTGPKDGYTF.

This sequence joins TRBV28 and TRBJ2-1, with D possibly being TRBD1 (6 bases). Trimming left V 6 bases short and J 7 bases short, with 16 bases between. CDR1 is MDHEN, CDR2 SYDVKM, per germline. CDR3 length equals 14 residues. The CDR3 loop reads CASSPLGGKNEQFF. CDR3 nucleotide sequence: TGTGCCAGCAGCCCTTTAGGGGGAAAGAATGAGCAGTTCTTC.

A word on this clonotype: This clone may be a read error of a much larger clone one base away. The V call is TRBV29-1, the J call TRBJ2-3; 7 nucleotides line up with TRBD1. The germline gives CDR1 SQVTM, CDR2 ANQGSEA. The CDR3 runs 14 residues. The CDR3 here is CGVDARGNTDTQYF. As DNA, the CDR3 is TGCGGCGTTGATGCCAGGGGGAACACAGATACGCAGTATTTT.

The chain combines TRBV20-1 with TRBJ2-1, with 7 bases that match TRBD2. CDR3 length: 16 amino acids. Per germline, CDR1 DFQATT and CDR2 SNEGSKA (reference sequence). V gave up 1 base and J gave up 5 bases; unmatched junction bases: 11. CDR3 sequence reads: CSARGQGLVGDNEQFF. The CDR3 DNA sequence: TGCAGTGCTAGAGGCCAAGGACTAGTGGGGGACAATGAGCAGTTCTTC.

The rearrangement links TRBV12-3 or TRBV12-4 to TRBJ1-6; D is uncertain. The length of the CDR3 is 15 residues. V gave up 6 bases and J gave up 5 bases, with 14 bases separating them. The CDR3 nucleotides are TGTGCCAGCAGCCCTACAGTAGGCCATAATTCACCCCTCCACTTT. It yields the protein CASSPTVGHNSPLHF.

Many counts were recorded for this clonotype. The gene calls are TRBV19 and TRBJ1-2; possible D gene TRBD1, 5 bases. The CDR3 totals 13 residues. The V gene lost 5 bases and the J gene lost 7 bases, with 14 bases spanning the gap. Germline lookup yields CDR1 LNHDA and CDR2 SQIVND (reference sequence). CDR3 amino acids: CASSDKGTAGYTF. CDR3 DNA sequence: TGTGCCAGTAGTGACAAAGGGACGGCTGGCTACACCTTC. Variable domain in full (rest from reference TRBV19 and TRBJ1-2): DGGITQSPKYLFRKEGQNVTLSCEQNLNHDAMYWYRQDPGQGLRLIYYSQIVNDFQKGDIAEGYSVSREKKESFPLTVTSAQKNPTAFYLCASSDKGTAGYTFGSGTRLTVV.

This clonotype was seen a few times. This chain links TRBV10-3 with TRBJ2-5; the D is unclear. The CDR3 is made up of 13 amino acids. Germline V gene data show CDR1 as ENHRY and CDR2 as SYGVKD. Trimming took off 2 bases at V and 11 bases at J, with 15 bases between the two ends. CDR3 loop: CAISEVGLNEQYF. For the CDR3, the DNA is TGTGCCATCAGTGAGGTGGGGTTAAATGAGCAGTACTTC.

The sample holds a few counts of this clonotype. The chain links TRBV20-1 to TRBJ2-3; 7 bases are a match to TRBD2. The J segment lost 0 bases and the V segment lost 4 bases, leaving 7 bases of the junction unmatched. The CDR3 extends over 15 amino acids. From germline, CDR1 is DFQATT and CDR2 SNEGSKA (reference sequence). CDR3 sequence: CSAIRPGGSTDTQYF. CDR3 DNA: TGCAGTGCTATCCGTCCCGGGGGGAGCACAGATACGCAGTATTTT.

The V gene is TRBV12-3 or TRBV12-4, the J gene TRBJ2-5; 10 positions match TRBD2. The CDR3 length is 17 residues. J lost 4 bases, V lost 3 bases, and 11 bases had no gene match. The CDR3 DNA reads TGTGCCAGCAGTTTCTGGACTAGCGGAGGGATGGGAGAGACCCAGTACTTC. Its translation is CASSFWTSGGMGETQYF.

This clonotype has ten or more counts. V and J are TRBV11-2 and TRBJ2-1, with TRBD1 as a possible D gene (6 bases). CDR1 and CDR2 from the germline V gene are SGHAT and FQNNGV. The CDR3 loop spans 12 amino acids. V lost 6 bases, J lost 4 bases, and 7 bases lay in between. CDR3 DNA sequence: TGTGCCAGCAGTACAGGGTACAATGAGCAGTTCTTC. This translates into CASSTGYNEQFF.

The genes are TRBV6-2 or TRBV6-3 and TRBJ2-7; 14 bases map to TRBD2. Losses at the gene ends were 8 bases for V and 3 bases for J; bases not matched to a gene: 18. The length of the CDR3 is 19 residues. Germline V CDR1 and CDR2: MNHEY, SVGEGT. The CDR3 sequence is CASQTRTSGRPKTFYEQYF. The CDR3, as DNA: TGTGCCAGCCAAACCCGGACTAGCGGGAGGCCCAAAACCTTCTACGAGCAGTACTTC.

The genes are TRBV5-6 and TRBJ2-4; 8 bases agree with TRBD2. The better agreement between TRBJ2-7 and the DNA end casts doubt on the J call. The CDR3 runs to 14 residues. Per the germline V gene, CDR1 is SGHDT and CDR2 is YYEEEE. CDR3 DNA: TGTGCCAGCAACGATCGCGGGGGGACCTACGAGCAGTACTTC. It translates to CASNDRGGTYEQYF.

This chain links TRBV7-3 with TRBJ2-1; perhaps TRBD1 as D (6 bases). Germline CDR1 and CDR2: SGHTA and FQGTGA. There are 13 residues in the CDR3. The V end was cut by 0 bases, the J end by 10 bases, with 10 bases between. Written as DNA, the CDR3 is TGTGCCAGCAGCTTAACGAACAGGGCCGAGCAGTTCTTC. Translated: CASSLTNRAEQFF.

This chain links TRBV29-1 with TRBJ2-1, with a tentative D call TRBD2 (5 bases). This CDR3 comprises 14 residues. In germline, CDR1 is SQVTM, CDR2 ANQGSEA. Trimming took off 6 bases at V and 5 bases at J, with 17 bases between the two ends. In DNA form, the CDR3 reads TGCAGCGTCCTTGTCCCGGGAACGGACAATGAGCAGTTCTTC. Amino acids: CSVLVPGTDNEQFF.

The gene calls are TRBV14 and TRBJ2-1; D perhaps matches TRBD2 (6 bases). The ends were cut back, 0 bases at V and 6 bases at J, with 27 bases in the middle. The CDR3 has 20 amino acids. In germline, CDR1 is SGHDN, CDR2 FVKESK. CDR3: CASSQDESYEVAVRVNEQFF. The CDR3 region has the DNA TGTGCCAGCAGCCAAGATGAGTCATATGAAGTAGCGGTGAGGGTCAATGAGCAGTTCTTC.

This clonotype came up many times. The J gene is TRBJ2-4, the V gene TRBV20-1; D assignment may be TRBD1 or TRBD2 (6 bases each). The CDR3 sequence is 13 residues long. Per germline, CDR1 DFQATT and CDR2 SNEGSKA (reference sequence). The germline V and J ends were trimmed by 5 bases and 3 bases, with 11 bases remaining between them. The DNA of the CDR3 is TGCAGTGCTGACGGGGGCCACAAAAACATTCAGTACTTC. Translated: CSADGGHKNIQYF.

Ten or more counts support this clonotype. The rearrangement joins TRBV12-3 or TRBV12-4 to TRBJ1-1; TRBD1 matches 11 bases. Unmatched junction bases numbered 3, after V lost 6 bases and J lost 6 bases. The length of the CDR3 is 13 residues. The CDR3 bases are TGTGCCAGCAGCCCGGGACAGGGGGCTGAAGCTTTCTTT. Protein product: CASSPGQGAEAFF.

In its sample, this clonotype was seen a few times. The V and J genes are TRBV5-6 and TRBJ1-1; no reliable D call. The CDR3 runs 12 residues. Deletions cut 3 bases from V and 6 bases from J, with 9 bases between. CDR1 is SGHDT and CDR2 is YYEEEE in the germline V gene. The CDR3 loop is CASSSGTPEAFF. In DNA, the CDR3 is TGTGCCAGCAGCTCGGGCACGCCTGAAGCTTTCTTT.

The chain has TRBV29-1 and TRBJ1-1, with 8 bases that match TRBD1. CDR1 is SQVTM, CDR2 ANQGSEA, per germline. The length of the CDR3 is 13 residues. V dropped 5 bases and J dropped 1; count of bases not matched to a gene: 3. The CDR3 sequence: CSVPTGANTEAFF. The CDR3 DNA reads TGCAGCGTTCCGACAGGGGCGAACACTGAAGCTTTCTTT.

With regard to this clonotype: The junction departs from the called germline gene at one end, perhaps through a read error. V and J are TRBV20-1 and TRBJ2-3, with TRBD2 matching 10 bases. The CDR3 spans 17 residues. Germline CDR1 DFQATT, CDR2 SNEGSKA (reference sequence). The CDR3 reads CGARTYQRGGDPDTQYF. The CDR3 DNA reads TGCGGTGCTAGAACCTACCAGCGGGGGGGAGATCCTGATACGCAGTATTTT.

This clonotype was found a few times. CDR3 coding DNA: TGTGCCAGCAGCGTACATGTAGCCAGCGCCAATGAGCAGTACTTC. Translation gives CASSVHVASANEQYF. The rearrangement joins TRBV6-1 to TRBJ2-7; D is unresolved. CDR1 MNHNS and CDR2 SASEGT come from the germline V gene. V lost 6 bases, J lost 7 bases, and 22 bases lay in between. The CDR3 has 15 amino acids.

This clonotype appeared a few times. V usage is TRBV20-1 and J usage is TRBJ2-1; no clear D. Trimming removed 6 bases at V and 4 bases at J, with 16 bases between. The CDR3 is made up of 14 amino acids. Germline CDR1 and CDR2: DFQATT and SNEGSKA (reference sequence). CDR3 nucleotides: TGCAGTGCCATCTCACTCGGCGTATACAATGAGCAGTTCTTC. It specifies CSAISLGVYNEQFF.

The J gene is TRBJ1-1, the V gene TRBV5-1; D is perhaps TRBD1 (5 bases). There are 14 residues in the CDR3. Germline V CDR1 and CDR2: SGHRS, YFSETQ. Trimming cost V 4 bases and J 4 bases, with 14 bases left between them. The CDR3 spells CASSPSGTGTEAFF. In DNA, the CDR3 is TGCGCCAGCAGCCCCTCCGGGACCGGCACTGAAGCTTTCTTT.

The chain combines TRBV20-1 with TRBJ2-1; weak D call: TRBD1 (5 bases). The CDR3 totals 15 residues. Per germline, CDR1 DFQATT and CDR2 SNEGSKA (reference sequence). V lost 0 bases, J lost 5 bases, and 14 bases lay in between. The CDR3 DNA reads TGCAGTGCTAGAGATCCCCGACAGACGGACAATGAGCAGTTCTTC. It encodes CSARDPRQTDNEQFF.

The rearrangement uses TRBV3-1 and TRBJ1-1; 8 nucleotides line up with TRBD1. V shed 1 base and J 6 bases; nucleotides not matched to a gene: 10. The CDR3 consists of 16 residues. Germline CDR1 and CDR2: LGHDT and YNNKEL (reference sequence). In nucleotides, the CDR3 is TGTGCCAGCAGCCAAGGAGCAGGGGGCGGGGAGGCTGAAGCTTTCTTT. Protein product: CASSQGAGGGEAEAFF.

The CDR3 nucleotides read TGCGCCAGCAGCCAGGACGGGACCCATCATGGGCCTGAAAAACTGTTTTTT. This sequence encodes CASSQDGTHHGPEKLFF. The V and J genes are TRBV4-3 and TRBJ1-4; D is perhaps TRBD1 (5 bases). Germline lookup yields CDR1 LGHNA and CDR2 YSLEER. CDR3 length: 17 residues. Trimming took off 3 bases at V and 7 bases at J, with 21 bases between the two ends.